This T cell receptor (beta chain) was captured in a study of OX40 agonist ivuxolimab in advanced cancers. From germline, CDR1 is GTSNPN and CDR2 SVGIG (reference sequence). The CDR3 runs to 15 residues. V was cut by 2 bases and J by 14 bases, with 24 bases left in between. People who had autoimmune disease history or systemic immunosuppression were excluded. Here immunoSEQ multiplex PCR was the method, and the copy in TCRdb shows in-frame clones only, minus some. The repertoire holds over 55,000 clones, around 90% seen once, with roughly 1% in the top ten. The V and J genes are TRBV30 and TRBJ1-4; tentative D call: TRBD1 (5 bases). This receptor was obtained from an adult with an advanced solid tumor such as melanoma, head and neck, liver or kidney cancer. This specimen consisted of CD4+ or CD8+ T cells sorted from blood, obtained in a trial of the OX40 agonist ivuxolimab. CDR3 residues: CAWSTFRQYRRSLFF. The CDR3, as DNA: TGTGCCTGGAGTACCTTTCGGCAATACAGGCGTAGTCTGTTTTTT.